A selection of T cell receptor beta chains follows, all from one sample in a study of beta chain features in type 1 diabetes. Sequencing used immunoSEQ multiplex PCR; TCRdb keeps in-frame clones, though not all of them. The data hold under 300,000 clones, with around 7.3% observed a single time. The source material was central memory CD4+ T cells from blood. Receptors were obtained from a young woman in good health. The CDR3 runs from the conserved cysteine through the conserved F or W. A D gene is named only where the DNA matches it firmly. Size tells how often a clone was seen (once, few, many) or the class of an expanded clone, and some rows leave it out.

V gene	clone size	CDR3 length	D gene	J gene	CDR3 DNA	CDR3 protein
TRBV14	many	15	NA	TRBJ2-1	TGTGCCAGCAGCCATGGGGGGCTTTTAGTGTATGAGCAGTTCTTC	CASSHGGLLVYEQFF
TRBV2	few	15	NA	TRBJ1-5	TGTGCCAGCAGTGAAGAGGGGACAAGCAATCAGCCCCAGCATTTT	CASSEEGTSNQPQHF
TRBV19	medium-sized	16	TRBD1	TRBJ2-1	TGTGCCAGTAGTATTATAGGGCAGGGGGCAAACAATGAGCAGTTCTTC	CASSIIGQGANNEQFF
TRBV30	few	15	NA	TRBJ2-5	TGTGCCTGGAGAAAAGTGGCCGCAGGAGGGGGGACCCAGTACTTC	CAWRKVAAGGGTQYF
TRBV5-1	NA	15	TRBD1	TRBJ1-2	TGCGCCAGCAAAGCCGGGACAGGGGACGGCTATGGCTACACCTTC	CASKAGTGDGYGYTF
TRBV5-1	few	13	NA	TRBJ1-1	TGCGCCAGCAGCTTGACAACTAACACTGAAGCTTTCTTT	CASSLTTNTEAFF
TRBV19	few	13	NA	TRBJ2-3	TGTGCCAGTAGTCCTGACGCAGGGCTACCGCAGTATTTT	CASSPDAGLPQYF
TRBV5-5	NA	16	NA	TRBJ1-1	TGTGCCAGCAGCTTTTTGGAGGGACGGGTTGACGCTGAAGCTTTCTTT	CASSFLEGRVDAEAFF
TRBV20-1	NA	11	NA	TRBJ2-1	TGCAGTGCCTGGCAGTATGATGAGCAGTTCTTC	CSAWQYDEQFF
TRBV4-3	NA	14	NA	TRBJ1-5	TGCGCCAGCAGCCAAGATCTGAGGGATCAGCCCCAGCATTTT	CASSQDLRDQPQHF
TRBV7-9	NA	16	TRBD1	TRBJ2-3	TGTGCCAGCAGCTCGGGACAGGGTGATCGCACAGATACGCAGTATTTT	CASSSGQGDRTDTQYF
TRBV7-2	few	15	TRBD1	TRBJ1-2	TGTGCCAGCAGCCTTTCCGGGACAGCTAACTATGGCTACACCTTC	CASSLSGTANYGYTF
TRBV6-5	NA	14	NA	TRBJ1-1	TGTGCCAGCATCATGGCAGGATCGTACACTGAAGCTTTCTTT	CASIMAGSYTEAFF
TRBV12-5	many	16	TRBD1	TRBJ1-1	TGTGCTAGTGGTTTGGCCATGGGACAGGGGTTCACTGAAGCTTTCTTT	CASGLAMGQGFTEAFF
TRBV27	NA	16	NA	TRBJ2-5	TGTGCCAGCAGTTACGACCCAGGGCGCCTCCAAGAGACCCAGTACTTC	CASSYDPGRLQETQYF
TRBV29-1	NA	15	NA	TRBJ1-2	TGCAGCGTTGAAGTCCGGGGGCGGAAGAACTATGGCTACACCTTC	CSVEVRGRKNYGYTF
TRBV4-3	few	15	NA	TRBJ1-2	TGCGCCAGCAGCCAACTAGCAGGGGCGAGCTATGGCTACACCTTC	CASSQLAGASYGYTF
TRBV7-2	NA	14	TRBD1	TRBJ2-7	TGTGCCAGCAGCAAGGACAGGGGGCCATACGAGCAGTACTTC	CASSKDRGPYEQYF
TRBV14	few	18	NA	TRBJ2-5	TGTGCCAGCAGCCAAGATAAGATCGGACTGTTGTACCAAGAGACCCAGTACTTC	CASSQDKIGLLYQETQYF
TRBV7-2	NA	16	NA	TRBJ1-4	TGTGCCAGCAGCCCCGGCGGGGCAGGGGCAGGTGAAAAACTGTTTTTT	CASSPGGAGAGEKLFF
TRBV2	few	15	NA	TRBJ2-5	TGTGCCAGCCTAGAGGAACCGGGGCCAGAAGAGACCCAGTACTTC	CASLEEPGPEETQYF
TRBV27	NA	15	TRBD1	TRBJ2-2	TGTGCCAGCAGTCCACAGGGCCAGGGGGCCGGGGAGCTGTTTTTT	CASSPQGQGAGELFF
TRBV15	NA	15	NA	TRBJ2-5	TGTGCCACCAGCAGGCTTTCGGGTATTGGAGAGACCCAGTACTTC	CATSRLSGIGETQYF
TRBV5-1	NA	14	TRBD2	TRBJ2-1	TGCGCCAGCAAAGGGACTAGCGGAGACAATGAGCAGTTCTTC	CASKGTSGDNEQFF
TRBV14	few	18	NA	TRBJ2-1	TGTGCCAGCAGCCAAGACGGTATTCGGTCAAATTCCTACAATGAGCAGTTCTTC	CASSQDGIRSNSYNEQFF
TRBV6-5	few	12	NA	TRBJ1-2	TGTGCCAGCAGTTCGCAGGCGGATGGCTACACCTTC	CASSSQADGYTF
TRBV10-3	NA	14	NA	TRBJ1-1	TGTGCCATCAGCGCCCGGGCCGACCGCACTGAAGCTTTCTTT	CAISARADRTEAFF
TRBV6-5	few	13	NA	TRBJ2-3	TGTGCCAGCAGCACCAAAAGCACAGATACGCAGTATTTT	CASSTKSTDTQYF
TRBV5-6	NA	14	TRBD2	TRBJ2-3	TGTGCCAGCAGCTCGCTAGCGGGAGGGCCTCCGCAGTATTTT	CASSSLAGGPPQYF
TRBV6-5	NA	13	TRBD1	TRBJ1-2	TGTGCCAGCAGGCCGGGACAGAAAGTCGGCTACACCTTC	CASRPGQKVGYTF
TRBV9	few	14	NA	TRBJ2-5	TGTGCCAGCAGCTCGCGGACCCTTCAAGAGACCCAGTACTTC	CASSSRTLQETQYF
TRBV30	NA	13	NA	TRBJ2-1	TGTGCCTGGAGTGGAACCCGCTACAATGAGCAGTTCTTC	CAWSGTRYNEQFF
TRBV27	NA	16	TRBD2	TRBJ2-7	TGTGCCAGCAGTTTAACGCGGCTAGCGGCAGAGTACGAGCAGTACTTC	CASSLTRLAAEYEQYF
TRBV9	few	16	NA	TRBJ1-1	TGTGCCAGCAGCGTAGGGGATTCTGGCATGAACACTGAAGCTTTCTTT	CASSVGDSGMNTEAFF
TRBV6-6	NA	14	NA	TRBJ2-7	TGTGCCAGCGGAGGGGGCTCTGTGGGTGGCGAGCAGTACTTC	CASGGGSVGGEQYF
TRBV2	few	14	TRBD1	TRBJ1-1	TGTGCCAGCAGTGCAGGACAGGGGGCCTCTGAAGCTTTCTTT	CASSAGQGASEAFF
TRBV7-6	few	22	TRBD1	TRBJ1-2	TGTGCCAGCAGCTTAGGGTCCCCAACTAGGATTCGTGCCGGACAGGGAATAGATGGCTACACCTTC	CASSLGSPTRIRAGQGIDGYTF
TRBV2	few	12	NA	TRBJ1-2	TGTGCCATCAAGAGACAGTCCTATGGCTACACCTTC	CAIKRQSYGYTF
TRBV4-1	NA	17	TRBD1	TRBJ1-4	TGCGCCAGCAGCCGCACTAGCCTGGGACAGGGGAATGAAAAACTGTTTTTT	CASSRTSLGQGNEKLFF
TRBV2	NA	15	NA	TRBJ1-2	TGTGCCAGCAGTATGGCGCCGGAGGGAATCTATGGCTACACCTTC	CASSMAPEGIYGYTF
TRBV14	many	15	NA	TRBJ2-1	TGTGCCAGCAGCTTCGGGGTTGTCTCCTACAATGAGCAGTTCTTC	CASSFGVVSYNEQFF
TRBV2	many	16	TRBD2	TRBJ2-7	TGTGCCAGCAGTGAGGCGGGACTAGCGGGCTTCTACGAGCAGTACTTC	CASSEAGLAGFYEQYF
TRBV5-1	few	14	TRBD1	TRBJ1-2	TGCGCCAGCAGCTGGGGGACAGGGAATGATGGCTACACCTTC	CASSWGTGNDGYTF
TRBV19	NA	14	TRBD1	TRBJ1-5	TGTGCCAGTAGTATAGGGACAGGGGCTCAGCCCCAGCATTTT	CASSIGTGAQPQHF
TRBV7-2	few	14	NA	TRBJ1-2	TGTGCCAGCAGCGAACGGGAGGGGAGGGATGGCTACACCTTC	CASSEREGRDGYTF
TRBV28	many	10	NA	TRBJ1-2	TGTGCCAGCAGTGGTAGGGTGTACACCTTC	CASSGRVYTF
TRBV28	NA	15	NA	TRBJ1-5	TGTGCCAGCAGTTTAGTCCTCCGGGACAATCAGCCCCAGCATTTT	CASSLVLRDNQPQHF
TRBV7-2	few	14	NA	TRBJ1-1	TGTGCCAGCAGCTTAGTAAGGGGAAGCGCTGAAGCTTTCTTT	CASSLVRGSAEAFF
TRBV9	few	18	NA	TRBJ2-1	TGTGCCAGCAGCCCACACGGAAGCCATTATAGCTCCTACAATGAGCAGTTCTTC	CASSPHGSHYSSYNEQFF
TRBV5-1	NA	13	TRBD1	TRBJ2-1	TGCGCCAGCAGCTTACCGGGACAGTTTGAGCAGTTCTTC	CASSLPGQFEQFF
TRBV2	few	15	TRBD1	TRBJ2-7	TGTGCCAGCACATCAAGGGGGACAGGGAGAAACGAGCAGTACTTC	CASTSRGTGRNEQYF
TRBV18	NA	16	NA	TRBJ2-2	TGTGCCAGCTCACCACCCAGGGTAGGATCCACCGGGGAGCTGTTTTTT	CASSPPRVGSTGELFF
TRBV29-1	NA	11	TRBD1	TRBJ1-5	TGCAGCGTTGCTCGACAGGGGACCCAGCATTTT	CSVARQGTQHF
TRBV2	few	13	TRBD1	TRBJ1-5	TGTGCCAGCAGTGGACAGGGCGATCAGCCCCAGCATTTT	CASSGQGDQPQHF
TRBV7-8	many	16	NA	TRBJ2-7	TGTGCCAGCAGCTCAGTACGTGGGACCGCACCCTACGAGCAGTACTTC	CASSSVRGTAPYEQYF
TRBV30	NA	12	NA	TRBJ2-7	TGTGCCTGGAGGAAGGATTTGGGCGAGCAGTACTTC	CAWRKDLGEQYF
TRBV4-2	NA	14	NA	TRBJ2-3	TGTGCCAGCAGCCAAGACTCTCGGGTGGGTGAGCAGTATTTT	CASSQDSRVGEQYF
TRBV23-1	many	18	NA	TRBJ1-1	TGCGCCAGCAGTCGCCCAAATGGCCTTGGGGACCTGAACACTGAAGCTTTCTTT	CASSRPNGLGDLNTEAFF
TRBV11-1	few	12	NA	TRBJ2-1	TGTGCCAGCAGCCTGACTACTAGTTTCTTGGTCTTC	CASSLTTSFLVF